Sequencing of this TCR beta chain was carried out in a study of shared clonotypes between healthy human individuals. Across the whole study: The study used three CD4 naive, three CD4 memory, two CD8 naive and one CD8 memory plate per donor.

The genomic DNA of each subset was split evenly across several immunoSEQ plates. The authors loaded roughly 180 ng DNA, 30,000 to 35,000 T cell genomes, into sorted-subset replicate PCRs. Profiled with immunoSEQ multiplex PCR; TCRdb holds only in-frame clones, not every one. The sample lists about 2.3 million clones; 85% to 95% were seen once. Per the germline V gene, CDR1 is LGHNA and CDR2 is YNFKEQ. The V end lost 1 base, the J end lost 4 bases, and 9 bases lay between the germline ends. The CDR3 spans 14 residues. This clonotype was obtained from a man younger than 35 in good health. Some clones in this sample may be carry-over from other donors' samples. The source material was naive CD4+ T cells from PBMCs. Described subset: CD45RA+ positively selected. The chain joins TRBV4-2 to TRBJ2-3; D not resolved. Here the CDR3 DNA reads TGTGCCAGCAGCCAAGGGGTGGGGTCAGATACGCAGTATTTT. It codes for CASSQGVGSDTQYF.